The 11 T cell receptor beta chains listed next were all sequenced from one sample in a study of blood T cell repertoires in COVID-19. Only in-frame clones appear in the TCRdb table, and some are missing; sequencing was by immunoSEQ multiplex PCR. The sample has about 380,000 clones; about 89% are singletons. What was sequenced was PBMCs or T cells enriched from blood (not recorded which). These receptors were taken from a man aged 30 to 45 who had recovered from COVID-19.

This clone was seen once. V gene TRBV14 combines with J gene TRBJ1-6; D gene ambiguous. V lost 1 base to trimming and J lost 0 bases, with 10 bases between them. CDR1 is SGHDN and CDR2 is FVKESK in the germline V gene. The CDR3 length is 17 residues. CDR3 protein: CASSQGLGSSYNSPLHF. CDR3 nucleotide sequence: TGTGCCAGCAGCCAAGGTTTAGGGAGCTCCTATAATTCACCCCTCCACTTT.

The chain links TRBV7-9 to TRBJ1-4; a possible D gene is TRBD1 (5 bases). Germline CDR1 SEHNR, CDR2 FQNEAQ (reference sequence). The CDR3 covers 17 residues. V was shortened by 0 bases and J by 5 bases, with 16 bases between the two germline ends. CDR3 bases: TGTGCCAGCAGCTTAGCGAGCCCTATCAGGGAAAATGAAAAACTGTTTTTT. It codes for CASSLASPIRENEKLFF.

The V call is TRBV5-4, the J call TRBJ2-7; D perhaps matches TRBD2 (5 bases). The V end lost 4 bases, the J end lost 7 bases, and 15 bases lay between the germline ends. The CDR3 is 13 amino acids. Germline lookup yields CDR1 SGHNT and CDR2 YYREEE (reference sequence). The CDR3 DNA follows: TGTGCCAGCAGCGGACCTTATGGCGGGGAGCAGTACTTC. Protein product: CASSGPYGGEQYF.

The chain's CDR3 is CASSVDQATNTEAFF. CDR3 sequence (DNA): TGTGCCAGCAGCGTAGATCAGGCCACGAACACTGAAGCTTTCTTT. This sequence joins TRBV9 and TRBJ1-1; unclear D gene. CDR1 and CDR2 (germline): SGDLS, YYNGEE. V lost 0 bases and J 1 base, leaving 10 bases between the germline ends. CDR3 size: 15 residues. Based on the CDR3 plus reference TRBV9 and TRBJ1-1, the full variable domain is DSGVTQTPKHLITATGQRVTLRCSPRSGDLSVYWYQQSLDQGLQFLIQYYNGEERAKGNILERFSAQQFPDLHSELNLSSLELGDSALYFCASSVDQATNTEAFFGQGTRLTVV.

V is TRBV4-3 and J is TRBJ2-7, with 7 bases that match TRBD1. The V segment lost 0 bases and the J segment 2 bases; nucleotides outside the gene matches: 4. The CDR3 is 15 amino acids. CDR1 and CDR2 (germline): LGHNA, YSLEER. CDR3 residues: CASSQDQRGPYEQYF. CDR3 bases: TGCGCCAGCAGCCAAGATCAGAGGGGGCCCTACGAGCAGTACTTC.

The chain has TRBV6-5 and TRBJ2-1, with a tentative D call TRBD1 (5 bases). Germline V gene data show CDR1 as MNHEY and CDR2 as SVGAGI. The CDR3 consists of 14 residues. Between the trimmed V and J ends, which lost 3 bases and 5 bases, there was a span of 11 bases. The CDR3: CASSYWGRDNEQFF. The CDR3 DNA is TGTGCCAGCAGTTATTGGGGCCGCGACAATGAGCAGTTCTTC.

The chain links TRBV19 to TRBJ1-3; D is undetermined. Trimming shortened V by 0 bases and J by 10 bases, and 10 bases separated the two germline ends. The germline gives CDR1 LNHDA, CDR2 SQIVND (reference sequence). CDR3 length: 13 amino acids. The CDR3 here is CASSIDLEKTIYF. The CDR3 region has the DNA TGTGCCAGTAGTATAGATCTCGAGAAAACCATATATTTT. Using reference TRBV19 and TRBJ1-3 for the parts outside the CDR3, the full variable domain is DGGITQSPKYLFRKEGQNVTLSCEQNLNHDAMYWYRQDPGQGLRLIYYSQIVNDFQKGDIAEGYSVSREKKESFPLTVTSAQKNPTAFYLCASSIDLEKTIYFGEGSWLTVV.

The chain joins TRBV2 to TRBJ1-2; 7 bases fit TRBD1. Germline V gene data show CDR1 as SNHLY and CDR2 as FYNNEI. The V and J ends lost 2 bases and 0 bases, in that order; junction bases with no gene match: 9. The CDR3 is 17 residues long. DNA of the CDR3: TGTGCCAGCAGTGAACCCCGGGACAGACTGACTAACTATGGCTACACCTTC. Amino acids: CASSEPRDRLTNYGYTF. Variable domain in full (rest from reference TRBV2 and TRBJ1-2): EPEVTQTPSHQVTQMGQEVILRCVPISNHLYFYWYRQILGQKVEFLVSFYNNEISEKSEIFDDQFSVERPDGSNFTLKIRSTKLEDSAMYFCASSEPRDRLTNYGYTFGSGTRLTVV.

The rearrangement joins TRBV5-1 to TRBJ2-2, with 8 bases fitting TRBD1. Germline V CDR1 and CDR2: SGHRS, YFSETQ. Trimming took 4 bases from V and 0 from J; bases not matched to a gene: 5. The CDR3 has 16 residues. The CDR3 spells CASSPRTGTNTGELFF. The CDR3 region has the DNA TGCGCCAGCAGCCCCCGGACAGGGACGAACACCGGGGAGCTGTTTTTT.

V usage is TRBV7-2 and J usage is TRBJ1-1; D possibly corresponds to TRBD1 (5 bases). The CDR3 covers 15 residues. V shed 5 bases and J shed 6 bases, with 19 bases lying between them. Germline CDR1 SGHTA, CDR2 FQGNSA. The CDR3 reads CASSGRGGRLSEAFF. CDR3 sequence (DNA): TGTGCCAGCAGCGGGAGGGGAGGGAGATTGTCTGAAGCTTTCTTT.

The chain has TRBV6-4 and TRBJ2-3; the match to TRBD1 covers 10 bases. The V segment lost 2 bases and the J segment 5 bases; nucleotides outside the gene matches: 7. The V gene's germline CDR1 is MRHNA and CDR2 SNTAGT. The CDR3 is 16 amino acids. The CDR3 nucleotides are TGTGCCAGCAGTGACCTACCGGGACAGGGGTTAGATACGCAGTATTTT. Protein: CASSDLPGQGLDTQYF.